This T cell receptor beta chain is drawn from a study of T cells in Graves' hyperthyroidism and ophthalmopathy. Overall study findings and caveats: Among thyroid clonotypes expanded above 0.001, most also appeared in blood. Ophthalmopathy got predicted by the model a median approximately 6 months before its onset.

Those with hyperthyroidism were 18 to 65 years old, newly diagnosed, and ill for under 2 months. Out of over 7.5 ml of fresh peripheral blood came the PBMCs. The CDR3 regions of TCR beta were amplified from RNA transcripts. The HTBI primer set served for first-round RT-PCR of the TCR CDR3. TCRdb reprocessed the multiplex PCR reads with MiXCR, giving one entry per CDR3 protein. This table holds nearly 600,000 distinct CDR3 sequences, approximately 13% found once. V was shortened by 2 bases and J by 0 bases, with 10 bases between the two germline ends. CDR1 KGHSH and CDR2 LQKENI come from the germline V gene. CDR3 length: 16 amino acids. In the case of this clonotype: Its antigen remains unidentified.

This sequence joins TRBV18 and TRBJ2-2; D is unresolved. The sequence was collected from a woman in her 30s with Graves' hyperthyroidism that later progressed to Graves' ophthalmopathy. Sequenced input: blood. In nucleotides, the CDR3 is TGTGCCAGCTCACCAATTAAGGCCCCGAACACCGGGGAGCTGTTTTTT. Translation gives CASSPIKAPNTGELFF.